These 6 T cell receptor beta chains were sequenced from one sample in a study of T cell changes during pregnancy in multiple sclerosis. Clones were read by immunoSEQ multiplex PCR, and TCRdb kept only the in-frame ones, dropping some. This table has 130,000 or so clones, about 94% appearing once. The sample here was peripheral blood, taken before pregnancy. The receptors shown here come from a female donor with multiple sclerosis, enrolled in a pregnancy study.

The chain couples TRBV9 to TRBJ2-2; the D is unclear. Deletions cut 0 bases from V and 4 bases from J, with 4 bases between. The CDR3 runs to 13 residues. From germline, CDR1 is SGDLS and CDR2 YYNGEE. CDR3 region: CASSVGSTGELFF. CDR3 in DNA: TGTGCCAGCAGCGTAGGTAGCACCGGGGAGCTGTTTTTT. Filled out from reference TRBV9 and TRBJ2-2, the complete variable domain reads DSGVTQTPKHLITATGQRVTLRCSPRSGDLSVYWYQQSLDQGLQFLIQYYNGEERAKGNILERFSAQQFPDLHSELNLSSLELGDSALYFCASSVGSTGELFFGEGSRLTVL.

The chain uses TRBV10-3 and TRBJ1-1, with D unclear. The CDR3 is made up of 14 amino acids. V was clipped by 4 bases and J by 5 bases, with 14 bases between them. The V gene's germline CDR1 is ENHRY and CDR2 SYGVKD. The CDR3 DNA sequence: TGTGCCATCAGTGGAGGTGTAGGTGAGACTGAAGCTTTCTTT. It yields the protein CAISGGVGETEAFF.

The CDR3, as DNA: TGCGCCAGCAGCCCCGGGGTCGAGACCCAGTACTTC. Translation: CASSPGVETQYF. The rearrangement joins TRBV5-1 to TRBJ2-5; weak D call: TRBD2 (5 bases). V was pared by 4 bases and J by 5 bases, with 9 bases between. The CDR3 runs 12 residues. The germline V gene encodes CDR1 SGHRS and CDR2 YFSETQ. The full variable domain, its missing parts supplied by reference TRBV5-1 and TRBJ2-5, is KAGVTQTPRYLIKTRGQQVTLSCSPISGHRSVSWYQQTPGQGLQFLFEYFSETQRNKGNFPGRFSGRQFSNSRSEMNVSTLELGDSALYLCASSPGVETQYFGPGTRLLVL.

The genes are TRBV19 and TRBJ2-5, with TRBD1 matching over 8 bases. Germline V gene sequence: CDR1 LNHDA, CDR2 SQIVND (reference sequence). The CDR3 extends over 14 amino acids. The ends lost 6 bases at V and 11 bases at J; junction bases unmatched: 14. The CDR3 DNA reads TGTGCCAGTAGCCCCACAGGGGGTAGCGGAGAGCAGTACTTC. It specifies CASSPTGGSGEQYF. Looking up the rest from reference TRBV19 and TRBJ2-5 gives the full variable domain: DGGITQSPKYLFRKEGQNVTLSCEQNLNHDAMYWYRQDPGQGLRLIYYSQIVNDFQKGDIAEGYSVSREKKESFPLTVTSAQKNPTAFYLCASSPTGGSGEQYFGPGTRLLVL.

The V and J genes are TRBV18 and TRBJ1-4; 11 positions match TRBD1. There are 16 residues in the CDR3. V lost 2 bases to trimming and J lost 3 bases; unmatched junction nucleotides: 2. Germline CDR1 reads KGHSH; CDR2 reads LQKENI. The CDR3 protein is CASSPKDRGPNEKLFF. The CDR3 region has the DNA TGTGCCAGCTCACCAAAGGACAGGGGGCCTAATGAAAAACTGTTTTTT.

CDR3: CASSEPGLSGNTIYF. CDR3 DNA sequence: TGTGCCAGCAGTGAACCGGGACTCTCTGGAAACACCATATATTTT. The chain has TRBV6-1 and TRBJ1-3; weak D call: TRBD1 (5 bases). Germline V gene data show CDR1 as MNHNS and CDR2 as SASEGT. This CDR3 has 15 residues. The V and J ends lost 2 bases and 0 bases respectively, with 8 bases between them.